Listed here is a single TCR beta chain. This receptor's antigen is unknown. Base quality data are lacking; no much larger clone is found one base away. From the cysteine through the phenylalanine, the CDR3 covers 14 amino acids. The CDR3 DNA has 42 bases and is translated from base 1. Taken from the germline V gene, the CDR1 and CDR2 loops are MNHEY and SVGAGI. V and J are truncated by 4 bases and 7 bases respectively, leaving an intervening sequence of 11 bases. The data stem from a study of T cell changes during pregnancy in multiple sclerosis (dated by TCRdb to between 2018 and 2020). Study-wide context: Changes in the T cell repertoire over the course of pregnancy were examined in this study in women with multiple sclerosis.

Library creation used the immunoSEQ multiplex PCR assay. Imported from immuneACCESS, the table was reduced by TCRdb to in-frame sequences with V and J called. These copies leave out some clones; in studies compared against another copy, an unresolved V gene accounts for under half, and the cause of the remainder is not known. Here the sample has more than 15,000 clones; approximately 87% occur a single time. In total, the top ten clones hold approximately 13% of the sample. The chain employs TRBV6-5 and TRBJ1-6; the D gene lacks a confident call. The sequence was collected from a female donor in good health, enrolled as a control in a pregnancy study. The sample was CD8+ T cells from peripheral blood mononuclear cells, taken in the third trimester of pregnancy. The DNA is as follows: TGTGCCAGCAGTTGGGGAGCGCCCAATTCACCCCTCCACTTT. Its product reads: CASSWGAPNSPLHF.